The clone carrying this TCR beta chain was picked up one time. The sample originates from a study of blood T cell repertoires in COVID-19. Study-wide background: Specimens from acute and convalescent COVID-19 originated in the United States, Italy and Spain.

The CDR3 extends over 15 amino acids. Germline lookup yields CDR1 LNHDA and CDR2 SQIVND (reference sequence). V was clipped by 6 bases and J by 0 bases, with 12 bases between them. Libraries were prepared by immunoSEQ multiplex PCR; TCRdb keeps only in-frame clonotypes and omits some of them. The sample lists about 110,000 clones; roughly 88% were seen once. The sequence came from a human donor in a cohort sampled during active COVID-19. The sample taken for sequencing was peripheral blood. This chain joins TRBV19 and TRBJ1-3; D perhaps matches TRBD1 (6 bases). In nucleotides, the CDR3 is TGTGCCAGTAGATCGGGGGGCAGCTCTGGAAACACCATATATTTT. It encodes CASRSGGSSGNTIYF.